This TCR beta chain is drawn from a study of blood T cell repertoires in COVID-19. In the study overall: COVID-19 samples collected from the United States, Italy and Spain covered acute and convalescent phases. In each case, the material was cDNA or gDNA derived from T cells, B-cell-depleted T cells, or PBMCs.

CDR1 MNHEY and CDR2 SVGEGT come from the germline V gene. Trimming cost V 6 bases and J 2 bases; bases outside gene matches: 5. The CDR3 totals 14 residues. In this sample, this clone turned up once. Study processing details: Amplifying reference gene primers gave estimates of nucleated cell counts. Method: immunoSEQ multiplex PCR; TCRdb's copy keeps in-frame clones and lacks some. Clonal size and the V and J genes are those of that table, whereas D and trimming came from the DNA. The sample holds approximately 170,000 clones, about 83% seen once. This receptor was identified in a man in his forties or fifties who had recovered from COVID-19. This sequence joins TRBV6-2 or TRBV6-3 and TRBJ2-7; 9 bases match TRBD2. Sequenced: peripheral blood. The CDR3 region has the DNA TGTGCCAGCAGCTTTAGCGGGGGCCCCTACGAGCAGTACTTC. This sequence encodes CASSFSGGPYEQYF.